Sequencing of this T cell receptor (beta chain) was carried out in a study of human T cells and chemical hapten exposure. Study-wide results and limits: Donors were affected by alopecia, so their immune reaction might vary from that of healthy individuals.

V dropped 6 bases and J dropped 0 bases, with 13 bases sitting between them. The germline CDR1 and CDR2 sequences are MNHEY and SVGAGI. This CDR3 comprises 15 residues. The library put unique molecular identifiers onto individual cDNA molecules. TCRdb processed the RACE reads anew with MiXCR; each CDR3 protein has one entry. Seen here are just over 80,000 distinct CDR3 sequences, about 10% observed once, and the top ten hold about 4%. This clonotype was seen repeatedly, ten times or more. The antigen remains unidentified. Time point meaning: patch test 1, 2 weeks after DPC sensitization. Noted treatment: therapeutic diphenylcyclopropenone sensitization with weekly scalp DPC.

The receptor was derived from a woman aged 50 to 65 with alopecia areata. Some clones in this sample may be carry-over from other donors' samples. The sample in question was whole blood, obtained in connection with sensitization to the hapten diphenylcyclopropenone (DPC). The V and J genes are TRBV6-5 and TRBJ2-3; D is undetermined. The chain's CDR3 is CASSLTSTSTDTQYF. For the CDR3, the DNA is TGTGCCAGCAGCCTTACGTCCACTAGCACAGATACGCAGTATTTT.